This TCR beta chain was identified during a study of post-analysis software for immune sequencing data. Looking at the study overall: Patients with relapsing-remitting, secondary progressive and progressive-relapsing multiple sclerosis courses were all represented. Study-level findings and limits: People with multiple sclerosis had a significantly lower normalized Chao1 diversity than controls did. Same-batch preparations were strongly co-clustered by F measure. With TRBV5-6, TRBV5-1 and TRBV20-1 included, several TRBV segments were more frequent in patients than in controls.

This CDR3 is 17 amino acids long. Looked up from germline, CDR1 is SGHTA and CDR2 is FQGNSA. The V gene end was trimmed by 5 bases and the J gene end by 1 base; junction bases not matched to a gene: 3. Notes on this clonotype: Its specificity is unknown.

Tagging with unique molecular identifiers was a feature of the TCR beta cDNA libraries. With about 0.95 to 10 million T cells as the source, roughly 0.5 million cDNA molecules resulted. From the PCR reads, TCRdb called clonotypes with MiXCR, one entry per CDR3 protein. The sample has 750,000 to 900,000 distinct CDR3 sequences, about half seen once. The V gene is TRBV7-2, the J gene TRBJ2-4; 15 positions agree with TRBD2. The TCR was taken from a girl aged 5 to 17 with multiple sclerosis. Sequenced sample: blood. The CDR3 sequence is CASSKGLAGGAKNIQYF. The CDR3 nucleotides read TGTGCCAGCAGCAAGGGACTAGCGGGAGGTGCCAAAAACATTCAGTACTTC.